This T cell receptor (beta chain) is drawn from a study of response to subunit inactivated influenza vaccine. TCRdb called the RT-PCR reads again in MiXCR, with one record for every CDR3 protein. The data contain more than 550,000 distinct CDR3 sequences, around 10% of them seen just once; the ten biggest clones take up about 10%. This clonotype has a handful of counts. The CDR3 contains 14 residues. Trimming pared 5 bases from V and 2 bases from J, leaving 13 bases between. Germline CDR1 reads SGHTA; CDR2 reads FQGNSA. Another study also made use of these data, one on T cells expressing NK-cell markers. From that study: A 5'RACE template switching approach incorporating UMIs was used to make TCR beta cDNA. Eight donors were sequenced, seven testing HCMV-seropositive and one testing seronegative. Of the CD8+ T cells in 5 to 7 donors, about 1.0-7.5% belonged to dominant NKG2C+ clonotypes.

The origin of this receptor is a man aged 45-65 years who received an inactivated influenza vaccine. The chain links TRBV7-2 to TRBJ2-7, with D perhaps matching TRBD2 (6 bases). The specimen was PBMCs from blood, collected on the day of vaccination. The CDR3 bases are TGTGCCAGCAGCCGCAGGGACTGGACCTACGAGCAGTACTTC. Its protein is CASSRRDWTYEQYF.